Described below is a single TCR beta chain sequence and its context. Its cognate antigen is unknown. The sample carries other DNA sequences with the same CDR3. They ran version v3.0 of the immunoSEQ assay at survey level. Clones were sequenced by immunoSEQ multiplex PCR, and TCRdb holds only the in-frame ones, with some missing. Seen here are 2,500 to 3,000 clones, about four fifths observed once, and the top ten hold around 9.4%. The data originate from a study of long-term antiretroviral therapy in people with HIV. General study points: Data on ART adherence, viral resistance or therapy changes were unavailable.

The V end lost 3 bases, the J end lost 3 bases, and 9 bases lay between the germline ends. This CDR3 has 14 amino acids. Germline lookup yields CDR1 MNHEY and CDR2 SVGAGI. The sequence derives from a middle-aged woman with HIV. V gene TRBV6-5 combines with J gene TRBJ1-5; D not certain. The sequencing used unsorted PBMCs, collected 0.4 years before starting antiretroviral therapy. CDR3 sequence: CASSYSRSNQPQHF. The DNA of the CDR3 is TGTGCCAGCAGTTATTCCCGGTCCAATCAGCCCCAGCATTTT.